This T cell receptor beta chain was recorded in a study of cytomegalovirus exposure and HLA in healthy donors. This table comes from immunoSEQ multiplex PCR, and its TCRdb copy is limited to in-frame clones, with some not included. Of some 140,000 clones listed, roughly four fifths were seen once; the top ten hold about 27%. The CDR3 consists of 13 residues. Unmatched junction bases numbered 6, after V lost 7 bases and J lost 4 bases. Germline V lookup: CDR1 SNHLY, CDR2 FYNNEI. V and J are TRBV2 and TRBJ2-5; 7 nucleotides match TRBD1. The clonotype originates from a man younger than 45 in good health and CMV-seropositive. Source material: PBMCs. The CDR3 loop reads CASMSGGRETQYF. The CDR3 bases are TGTGCCAGCATGTCAGGGGGTCGAGAGACCCAGTACTTC.